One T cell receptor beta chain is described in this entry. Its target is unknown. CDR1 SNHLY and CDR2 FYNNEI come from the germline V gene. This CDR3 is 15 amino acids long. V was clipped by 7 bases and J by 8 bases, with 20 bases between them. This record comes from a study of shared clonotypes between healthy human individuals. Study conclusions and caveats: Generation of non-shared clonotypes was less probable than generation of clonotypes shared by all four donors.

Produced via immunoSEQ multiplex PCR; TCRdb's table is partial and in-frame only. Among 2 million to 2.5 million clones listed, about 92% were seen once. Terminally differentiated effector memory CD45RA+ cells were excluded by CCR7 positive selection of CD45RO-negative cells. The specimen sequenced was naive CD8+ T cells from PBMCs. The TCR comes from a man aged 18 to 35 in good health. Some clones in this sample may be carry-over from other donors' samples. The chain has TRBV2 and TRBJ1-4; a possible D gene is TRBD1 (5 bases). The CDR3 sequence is CASKPSPGTPEKLFF. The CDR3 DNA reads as TGTGCCAGCAAACCCTCCCCGGGGACCCCAGAAAAACTGTTTTTT.